Shown below are 9 T cell receptor beta chains from a single sample sequenced in a study of cytomegalovirus exposure and HLA in healthy donors listed by TCRdb under 2017. Library construction relied on the immunoSEQ multiplex PCR assay. A mixture of 60 forward primers for TCR Vbeta segments and 13 reverse primers for TCR Jbeta segments was used in the multiplex PCR. The immuneACCESS repertoire file appears here via TCRdb, limited to in-frame rearrangements. These files lack a portion of the clones; in checked studies, under half of the deficit traces to unresolved V genes, and the cause of the others is not known. The sample table shows around 120,000 clones, and roughly 65% are seen once. The ten largest clonotypes hold 9% to 10% of the sample. The sample comprised PBMCs. These receptor sequences come from a man aged 40-49 years in good health and CMV-seropositive.

A single count supports this clone. J is TRBJ1-2 and V is TRBV6-5; a possible D gene is TRBD1 (5 bases). The CDR3 length is 16 residues. Germline V CDR1 and CDR2: MNHEY, SVGAGI. V dropped 3 bases and J dropped 7 bases, with 21 bases sitting between them. The CDR3 DNA follows: TGTGCCAGCAGTTATTGGTCGACGACAGAGAAGTCTGGCTACACCTTC. Amino acids: CASSYWSTTEKSGYTF.

This rearrangement joins TRBV6-5 to TRBJ2-1; D gene ambiguous. The CDR3 runs 11 residues. V was cut by 5 bases and J by 9 bases, with 8 bases left in between. Looked up from germline, CDR1 is MNHEY and CDR2 is SVGAGI. The DNA of the CDR3 is TGTGCCAGCAGTATCACTGGTGAGCAGTTCTTC. It translates to CASSITGEQFF.

The chain uses TRBV7-2 and TRBJ1-1, with D possibly matching TRBD1 (6 bases). Germline V CDR1 and CDR2: SGHTA, FQGNSA. V lost 1 base, J lost 9 bases, and 15 bases lay in between. This CDR3 is built from 14 residues. CDR3 sequence: CASSLDPGERKAFF. CDR3 coding DNA: TGTGCCAGCAGCTTAGATCCAGGGGAGAGGAAAGCTTTCTTT.

The chain is built from TRBV7-9 and TRBJ2-2; no reliable D call. V was pared by 1 base and J by 1 base, with 7 bases between. CDR1 is SEHNR, CDR2 FQNEAQ, per germline (reference sequence). The CDR3 covers 15 residues. The CDR3 protein is CASSLGHRNTGELFF. CDR3 in DNA: TGTGCCAGCAGCTTAGGACACCGGAACACCGGGGAGCTGTTTTTT.

The chain is built from TRBV7-8 and TRBJ2-7; 8 nucleotides agree with TRBD1. The germline gives CDR1 SGHVS, CDR2 FQNEAQ. V gave up 3 bases and J gave up 2 bases; unmatched junction bases: 3. The CDR3 contains 14 residues. DNA of the CDR3: TGTGCCAGCAGCTTTCTACAGGGGGCCTACGAGCAGTACTTC. Protein sequence: CASSFLQGAYEQYF.

V gene TRBV7-2 combines with J gene TRBJ1-5; D is unclear. Trimming cost V 3 bases and J 10 bases, with 16 bases left between them. Per germline, CDR1 SGHTA and CDR2 FQGNSA. The CDR3 consists of 14 residues. Written as DNA, the CDR3 is TGTGCCAGCAGCTTCCTGGACGGGGTAGGACCCCAGCATTTT. It specifies CASSFLDGVGPQHF.

The rearrangement joins TRBV14 to TRBJ2-1; 10 positions match TRBD2. The CDR3 loop spans 17 amino acids. Germline V CDR1 and CDR2: SGHDN, FVKESK. The ends lost 2 bases at V and 0 bases at J; junction bases unmatched: 4. CDR3 protein: CASSQSGLAASYNEQFF. CDR3 nucleotide sequence: TGTGCCAGCAGCCAATCTGGACTAGCGGCCTCCTACAATGAGCAGTTCTTC.

The J gene is TRBJ1-1, the V gene TRBV28; D is unclear. The CDR3 has 15 amino acids. Germline values: CDR1 MDHEN, CDR2 SYDVKM. Trimming took 2 bases from V and 3 from J, leaving 13 bases between them. This chain's CDR3 is CASSLRWGGHTEAFF. CDR3 in DNA: TGTGCCAGCAGTTTAAGGTGGGGAGGTCACACTGAAGCTTTCTTT. Filled out from reference TRBV28 and TRBJ1-1, the complete variable domain reads DVKVTQSSRYLVKRTGEKVFLECVQDMDHENMFWYRQDPGLGLRLIYFSYDVKMKEKGDIPEGYSVSREKKERFSLILESASTNQTSMYLCASSLRWGGHTEAFFGQGTRLTVV.

The chain uses TRBV5-6 and TRBJ2-7, with D perhaps TRBD2 (6 bases). The CDR3 has 14 amino acids. Germline V gene sequence: CDR1 SGHDT, CDR2 YYEEEE. V gave up 1 base and J gave up 9 bases, with 17 bases separating them. The DNA for the CDR3 is TGTGCCAGCAGCTTGCGAGACCGGGGGTCGAGGCAGTACTTC. Translated: CASSLRDRGSRQYF.